Here is one T cell receptor (beta chain) with its context. Its matching antigen is unknown. Healthy bone marrow donors made up the cohort. The sample comes from a study of cytomegalovirus exposure and HLA in healthy donors. Study-level background: T cells numbering about 180 million yielded some 110 million unique TCR beta sequences in an earlier analysis.

The PCR made use of 60 Vbeta and 13 Jbeta primers. Libraries were prepared by immunoSEQ multiplex PCR; TCRdb keeps only in-frame clonotypes and omits some of them. Here the sample spans about 200,000 clones, over 65% being singletons. Study results and limitations: TRBV6-2, TRBV6-3 and some other V segments were unresolvable in 87-base-pair reads. Rarity held for most TCR sequences, but there were some public TCRs that occurred in many donors.

Germline V lookup: CDR1 SGHTA, CDR2 FQGTGA. V dropped 5 bases and J dropped 4 bases, with 18 bases sitting between them. The CDR3 runs to 16 residues. V is TRBV7-3 and J is TRBJ2-1; the D gene is possibly TRBD1 (8 bases). The sample was PBMCs. The receptor's source is a man aged 18 to 30 in good health and CMV-seronegative. CDR3 in amino acids: CASSVTGGVLYNEQFF. The CDR3 DNA sequence: TGTGCCAGCAGCGTCACAGGGGGGGTCCTTTACAATGAGCAGTTCTTC.